The 21 T cell receptor beta chains below were found in one sample sequenced in a study of low-dose radiotherapy and immunotherapy resistance in tumors. Documented time point: before trial treatment. TRAV- and TRBV-specific primers primed first-strand cDNA, covering alpha and beta chains. TCR amplification involved about 18 PCR cycles with a constant-region primer and V-primer adapter. TCRdb re-derived calls from the reads in MiXCR, one entry per CDR3 protein. The table records 65,000 to 95,000 distinct CDR3 sequences, approximately 17% of them present only once. Sample: PBMCs, taken before treatment. These receptors all stem from a male donor with prostate cancer.

This clonotype was seen many times. The chain carries TRBV30 and TRBJ1-1; D is uncertain. The length of the CDR3 is 13 residues. Germline V CDR1 and CDR2: GTSNPN, SVGIG (reference sequence). Trimming took 3 bases from V and 1 from J, leaving 9 bases between them. The CDR3 region is CAWRSTGNTEAFF. The CDR3 bases are TGTGCCTGGAGGTCGACGGGGAACACTGAAGCTTTCTTT.

In this sample, this clonotype turned up many times. V and J are TRBV19 and TRBJ2-1; possibly TRBD1 for D (7 bases). The length of the CDR3 is 15 residues. Trimming removed 10 bases from V and 6 bases from J, with 22 bases in between. Germline V lookup: CDR1 LNHDA, CDR2 SQIVND (reference sequence). The CDR3 reads CATGGGQGVFNEQFF. The CDR3 DNA sequence: TGTGCCACCGGAGGGGGCCAGGGGGTTTTCAATGAGCAGTTCTTC.

This clonotype was counted many times. The chain employs TRBV6-2 or TRBV6-3 and TRBJ1-2, with a possible D match to TRBD1 (6 bases). V was clipped by 0 bases and J by 8 bases, with 16 bases between them. Germline V CDR1 and CDR2: MNHEY, SVGEGT. The CDR3 has 15 residues. The CDR3, as DNA: TGTGCCAGCAGTTACTCCCCACAGGGATTCTACGGCTACACCTTC. It specifies CASSYSPQGFYGYTF.

The chain links TRBV29-1 to TRBJ1-2; D is undetermined. The CDR3 runs 14 residues. Germline V lookup: CDR1 SQVTM, CDR2 ANQGSEA. V lost 7 bases and J 7 bases, leaving 22 bases between the germline ends. The CDR3 sequence: CSARPVGVSRGYTF. The CDR3 nucleotides are TGCAGCGCCCGTCCCGTGGGCGTATCCCGTGGCTACACCTTC. Based on the CDR3 plus reference TRBV29-1 and TRBJ1-2, the full variable domain is SAVISQKPSRDICQRGTSLTIQCQVDSQVTMMFWYRQQPGQSLTLIATANQGSEATYESGFVIDKFPISRPNLTFSTLTVSNMSPEDSSIYLCSARPVGVSRGYTFGSGTRLTVV.

This clonotype appeared many times. This chain links TRBV6-5 with TRBJ1-3; the D gene is possibly TRBD1 (6 bases). Trimming left V 6 bases short and J 4 bases short, with 22 bases between. This CDR3 spans 17 amino acids. Germline V gene lookup returns CDR1 MNHEY and CDR2 SVGAGI. The CDR3, as DNA: TGTGCCAGCAGACCCCGGGGGACACAGGTCATAGGAAACACCATATATTTT. It specifies CASRPRGTQVIGNTIYF.

Many counts were recorded for this clonotype. This chain joins TRBV6-1 and TRBJ1-5, with D perhaps TRBD1 (6 bases). CDR3 length equals 14 residues. Deletions cut 5 bases from V and 0 bases from J, with 8 bases between. The germline gives CDR1 MNHNS, CDR2 SASEGT. CDR3: CASSTGYSNQPQHF. In DNA form, the CDR3 reads TGTGCCAGCAGTACAGGGTATAGCAATCAGCCCCAGCATTTT.

In its sample, this clonotype was seen many times. This chain joins TRBV6-2 or TRBV6-3 and TRBJ2-7, with D perhaps being TRBD1 or TRBD2 (5 bases each). V was pared by 7 bases and J by 3 bases, with 25 bases between. CDR3 length: 17 amino acids. The germline gives CDR1 MNHEY, CDR2 SVGEGT. The CDR3 DNA follows: TGTGCCAGCACCAGTGTCGGTCTTAGGGGCGACTACTACGAGCAGTACTTC. It specifies CASTSVGLRGDYYEQYF.

This clonotype was observed at least ten times. V is TRBV28 and J is TRBJ2-7; D remains unclear. Germline V lookup: CDR1 MDHEN, CDR2 SYDVKM. V lost 3 bases to trimming and J lost 2 bases, with 8 bases between them. This CDR3 spans 13 amino acids. The CDR3 DNA is TGTGCCAGCAGTTTCCCTAGAACCTACGAGCAGTACTTC. As protein: CASSFPRTYEQYF.

A remark on this clonotype: This sequence is one base from a far larger clone and is likely a read error. The V call is TRBV3-1, the J call TRBJ2-7; D is possibly TRBD2 (6 bases). The CDR3 has 16 residues. Looked up from germline, CDR1 is LGHDT and CDR2 is YNNKEL (reference sequence). V lost 1 base, J lost 7 bases, and 20 bases lay in between. The CDR3 sequence: CASSQVGRRSYNEQYF. The CDR3 bases are TGTGCCAGCAGCCAAGTTGGGAGGCGGTCCTACAATGAGCAGTACTTC.

This clonotype was seen many times. This rearrangement joins TRBV6-2 or TRBV6-3 to TRBJ2-3, with 13 positions matching TRBD2. The V gene's germline CDR1 is MNHEY and CDR2 SVGEGT. This CDR3 comprises 15 residues. V shed 5 bases, J shed 5 bases, and the junction held 4 bases outside the gene matches. This CDR3 is CASSKTSGGGDTQYF. CDR3 bases: TGTGCCAGCAGTAAAACTAGCGGGGGGGGAGATACGCAGTATTTT.

This clonotype appeared once. The V and J genes are TRBV29-1 and TRBJ2-7; TRBD2 matches at 11 bases. The CDR3 sequence is 15 residues long. The V segment lost 6 bases and the J segment 2 bases; nucleotides outside the gene matches: 9. Germline lookup yields CDR1 SQVTM and CDR2 ANQGSEA. The CDR3 sequence is CSVSGNSGGAYEQYF. CDR3 coding DNA: TGCAGCGTATCCGGGAATAGCGGGGGGGCCTACGAGCAGTACTTC.

This clonotype was counted at least ten times. This sequence joins TRBV7-2 and TRBJ2-2, with a possible D match to TRBD1 (6 bases). The CDR3 is 16 residues long. V lost 0 bases, J lost 1 base, and 9 bases lay in between. Germline V gives CDR1 SGHTA, CDR2 FQGNSA. The CDR3 here is CASSLAGTLNTGELFF. The DNA for the CDR3 is TGTGCCAGCAGCTTAGCGGGGACACTGAACACCGGGGAGCTGTTTTTT.

Notes on this clonotype: Given a far larger clone just one base away, this is likely a sequencing read error. The chain recombines TRBV5-3 with TRBJ2-1; 7 bases are shared with TRBD1. TRBV5-3 counts as an open reading frame of uncertain function. The CDR3 spans 15 residues. CDR3 nucleotides: TGCGCCAGCAGCCGAATAGGGGGCCCCTACAATGAGCAGTTCTTC. This codes for CASSRIGGPYNEQFF.

This clonotype occurred many times. V and J are TRBV11-2 and TRBJ1-6; D is unclear. Trimming stripped 0 bases from V and 9 bases from J, with 6 bases between. The germline gives CDR1 SGHAT, CDR2 FQNNGV. The CDR3 is 13 amino acids. The CDR3 sequence: CASSLEPASPLHF. In DNA form, the CDR3 reads TGTGCCAGCAGCTTAGAGCCTGCTTCACCCCTCCACTTT.

This clonotype occurred a few times. A much more abundant neighbour one base away suggests this may be a read error. The gene calls are TRBV7-3 and TRBJ1-5; D gene ambiguous. This CDR3 contains 16 residues. The germline V gene has CDR1 SGHTA and CDR2 FQGTGA. The CDR3: CASGLHIAAENQPQHF. The CDR3 DNA follows: TGTGCCAGCGGCTTGCATATTGCCGCAGAGAATCAGCCCCAGCATTTT. The full variable domain, with the rest looked up from reference TRBV7-3 and TRBJ1-5, is GAGVSQTPSNKVTEKGKYVELRCDPISGHTALYWYRQSLGQGPEFLIYFQGTGAADDSGLPNDRFFAVRPEGSVSTLKIQRTERGDSAVYLCASGLHIAAENQPQHFGDGTRLSIL.

This clonotype appeared many times. The CDR3 DNA reads TGTGCCAGCAGCTTGGGGGGCCGGGATCCTAAATACGAGCAGTACTTC. This gives the protein CASSLGGRDPKYEQYF. This chain connects TRBV7-3 to TRBJ2-7; either TRBD1 or TRBD2 may supply D (6 bases each). V gave up 3 bases and J gave up 4 bases, with 19 bases separating them. Germline V gene data show CDR1 as SGHTA and CDR2 as FQGTGA. The CDR3 consists of 16 residues.

With respect to this clonotype: A far larger clone differs by one base, so this is likely a read error. This rearrangement joins TRBV10-3 to TRBJ2-7; D is undetermined. The V end was cut by 5 bases, the J end by 4 bases, with 21 bases between. The CDR3 has 16 residues. Germline assignment: CDR1 ENHRY and CDR2 SYGVKD. The CDR3 here is CAISYAGPDGGYEQYF. CDR3 bases: TGTGCCATCAGTTATGCTGGCCCAGACGGCGGATACGAGCAGTACTTC.

This clonotype has a count of ten or more. This chain connects TRBV20-1 to TRBJ2-3; 16 positions match TRBD2. This CDR3 spans 18 amino acids. Germline V CDR1 and CDR2: DFQATT, SNEGSKA (reference sequence). Trimming removed 1 base from V and 1 base from J; junction bases left unmatched: 5. The DNA of the CDR3 is TGCAGTGCTAGAGCGGGACTAGCGGGGGGGCGGGGCACAGATACGCAGTATTTT. Its translation is CSARAGLAGGRGTDTQYF.

This chain connects TRBV29-1 to TRBJ2-7; D remains unclear. Per germline, CDR1 SQVTM and CDR2 ANQGSEA. Trimming shortened V by 6 bases and J by 1 base, and 7 bases separated the two germline ends. This CDR3 is 11 amino acids long. The DNA of the CDR3 is TGCAGCGTCGTTTTGTCCTACGAGCAGTACTTC. Translation gives CSVVLSYEQYF.

The table lists this clonotype with many counts. V usage is TRBV12-3 or TRBV12-4 and J usage is TRBJ1-5, with D hard to call. The V gene lost 7 bases and the J gene lost 2 bases, with 15 bases spanning the gap. The CDR3 extends over 15 amino acids. The CDR3 coding sequence is TGTGCCAGCACCTTGGGTGGGTCAGGCAATCAGCCCCAGCATTTT. Its translation is CASTLGGSGNQPQHF.

The chain recombines TRBV19 with TRBJ2-5; 12 nucleotides align to TRBD2. The CDR3 loop spans 15 amino acids. V gave up 6 bases and J gave up 4 bases; unmatched junction bases: 6. Germline-derived CDR1 and CDR2 are LNHDA and SQIVND (reference sequence). This chain's CDR3 is CASSTTSGRPETQYF. CDR3 nucleotide sequence: TGTGCCAGTAGCACTACTAGCGGGAGGCCAGAGACCCAGTACTTC.